These T cell receptor beta chains were read from a single sample in a study of blood T cell repertoires in COVID-19. Assay: immunoSEQ multiplex PCR; the TCRdb copy retains only in-frame clones and omits some. This sample has 200,000 to 300,000 clones, with roughly 81% found just once. The specimen was peripheral blood. Source of these receptors: a woman at least 80 years old with COVID-19, enrolled during active disease. Each CDR3 is given with its conserved first and last residue. A D gene is named only where the DNA matches it firmly. Clone size is given for some rows only: seen once, a few or many times, or a class if the clone is expanded.

V gene	clone size	J gene	D gene	CDR3 protein	CDR3 DNA
TRBV4-1	NA	TRBJ1-2	NA	CASSQGVTASNYGYTF	TGCGCCAGCAGCCAAGGGGTAACAGCTTCTAACTATGGCTACACCTTC
TRBV7-2	NA	TRBJ2-5	NA	CASRRGGAETQYF	TGTGCCAGCAGACGAGGAGGGGCAGAGACCCAGTACTTC
TRBV7-2	NA	TRBJ2-7	TRBD2	CASSLAGTSGYEQYF	TGTGCCAGCAGCTTAGCCGGGACTAGCGGTTACGAGCAGTACTTC
TRBV6-5	NA	TRBJ2-7	NA	CASSPLRGGPYEQYF	TGTGCCAGCAGTCCCCTTAGAGGGGGTCCCTACGAGCAGTACTTC
TRBV9	NA	TRBJ1-1	TRBD1	CASSPRDRNTEAFF	TGTGCCAGCAGCCCGCGGGACAGGAACACTGAAGCTTTCTTT
TRBV24-1	few	TRBJ1-1	NA	CATSDPSNRQGRGTEAFF	TGTGCCACCAGTGATCCGTCGAACCGGCAGGGGAGGGGCACTGAAGCTTTCTTT
TRBV19	NA	TRBJ2-2	NA	CASRLDRRISGELFF	TGTGCCAGTAGACTAGACCGAAGGATATCTGGGGAGCTGTTTTTT
TRBV18	NA	TRBJ1-2	NA	CASSPINSGYGYTF	TGTGCCAGCTCGCCGATAAACAGTGGATATGGCTACACCTTC
TRBV28	many	TRBJ1-1	TRBD1	CASSRDRVTEAFF	TGTGCCAGCAGCAGAGACAGGGTGACTGAAGCTTTCTTT
TRBV28	NA	TRBJ2-7	NA	CASSLTGGFNEQYF	TGTGCCAGCAGTTTGACCGGGGGATTTAACGAGCAGTACTTC
TRBV5-6	NA	TRBJ2-6	NA	CASSFYTGANVLTF	TGTGCCAGCAGCTTTTACACTGGGGCCAACGTCCTGACTTTC
TRBV7-9	NA	TRBJ2-3	TRBD2	CASSLKAGGQDTQYF	TGTGCCAGCAGCTTGAAGGCGGGAGGGCAGGATACGCAGTATTTT
TRBV28	NA	TRBJ1-5	NA	CASTGTSEKQPQHF	TGTGCCAGCACCGGGACATCGGAGAAACAGCCCCAGCATTTT
TRBV2	NA	TRBJ1-5	TRBD1	CASSVGTGGNQPQHF	TGTGCCAGCAGTGTCGGGACAGGGGGTAATCAGCCCCAGCATTTT
TRBV5-6	NA	TRBJ1-4	NA	CASSLGRGGEKLFF	TGTGCCAGCAGCTTGGGGAGGGGTGGTGAAAAACTGTTTTTT
TRBV20-1	few	TRBJ1-5	NA	CSASQGSNQPQHF	TGCAGTGCTAGTCAGGGTTCTAATCAGCCCCAGCATTTT
TRBV3-1/TRBV3-2	NA	TRBJ1-2	NA	CASSRRDYGYTF	TGTGCCAGCAGCCGACGGGACTATGGCTACACCTTC
TRBV19	NA	TRBJ1-2	NA	CASSIRGRVEIGYTF	TGTGCCAGTAGTATCAGGGGCCGCGTGGAAATTGGCTACACCTTC
TRBV7-3	NA	TRBJ2-6	NA	CASSFTGSAGANVLTF	TGTGCCAGCAGCTTCACGGGTTCGGCTGGGGCCAACGTCCTGACTTTC
TRBV3-1/TRBV3-2	NA	TRBJ1-1	TRBD1	CASSQQGANTEAFF	TGTGCCAGCAGCCAACAGGGGGCGAACACTGAAGCTTTCTTT
TRBV5-1	NA	TRBJ1-5	NA	CASSQEGSNQPQHF	TGCGCCAGCAGCCAGGAAGGAAGCAATCAGCCCCAGCATTTT
TRBV3-1/TRBV3-2	NA	TRBJ2-7	NA	CASSRRSYEQYF	TGTGCCAGCAGCCGCCGGTCCTACGAGCAGTACTTC
TRBV2	NA	TRBJ1-5	NA	CASSVGIQPQHF	TGTGCCAGCTCTGTCGGGATCCAGCCCCAGCATTTT
TRBV7-3	few	TRBJ2-2	NA	CASSPEGAGTGELFF	TGTGCCAGCAGCCCGGAGGGAGCGGGCACCGGGGAGCTGTTTTTT
TRBV3-1/TRBV3-2	once	TRBJ2-7	NA	CASTSLSYEQYF	TGTGCCAGCACCTCACTCTCCTACGAGCAGTACTTC
TRBV3-1/TRBV3-2	NA	TRBJ1-2	NA	CASSQEHVRLRKDYYGYTF	TGTGCCAGCAGCCAAGAACACGTAAGACTTAGGAAGGATTACTATGGCTACACCTTC
TRBV9	NA	TRBJ2-2	NA	CASSLRGVRNTGELFF	TGTGCCAGCAGCCTCCGCGGGGTCAGGAACACCGGGGAGCTGTTTTTT
TRBV5-1	NA	TRBJ2-2	TRBD2	CASRGTSGSRELFF	TGCGCCAGCAGAGGGACTAGCGGGAGTAGGGAGCTGTTTTTT
TRBV28	few	TRBJ1-5	TRBD1	CASLGTGKQPQHF	TGTGCCAGCCTTGGGACAGGGAAACAGCCCCAGCATTTT
TRBV5-1	NA	TRBJ2-1	NA	CASSLGQSYNEQFF	TGCGCCAGCAGCTTGGGCCAGTCCTACAATGAGCAGTTCTTC